Below, one T cell receptor beta chain is given with its context. Its antigen is currently unknown. The data belong to a study of response to subunit inactivated influenza vaccine. TCRdb passed the RT-PCR reads through MiXCR, listing each CDR3 protein once. The repertoire includes fewer than 550,000 distinct CDR3 sequences, approximately 24% of them detected once, and approximately 2% sits in the top ten. Findings and caveats of the study: Few new T cells, the authors suggested, are recruited by each seasonal influenza vaccination.

Trimming removed 3 bases at V and 3 bases at J, with 9 bases between. The CDR3 length is 13 residues. Looked up from germline, CDR1 is SGHAT and CDR2 is FQNNGV. Sample: CD4+ T cells sorted from PBMCs, taken 5 to 6 days after vaccination. V and J are TRBV11-2 and TRBJ2-7; D uncertain. This TCR came from a man aged 50 or older who received an inactivated influenza vaccine. CDR3 protein: CASSFCAVYEQYF. As DNA, the CDR3 is TGTGCCAGCAGCTTTTGCGCAGTCTACGAGCAGTACTTC.